The entry below gives a single T cell receptor (beta chain) sequence along with its context. Antigen: not known. This sample is part of a study of shared clonotypes between healthy human individuals. The CDR3 has 14 amino acids. With 0 bases clipped from V and 9 bases from J, the junction kept 3 bases outside the gene matches. In germline, CDR1 is MNHNS, CDR2 SASEGT. Study findings and constraints: Rarefaction analysis demonstrated incomplete sorted-subset sequencing notwithstanding large depth. Clonotype sharing among the donors was expected to vary with sequencing depth.

Only CD45RO-negative cells positively selected for CCR7 counted as naive CD8 cells, so terminally differentiated effector memory CD45RA+ cells were excluded. The donor cohort consisted entirely of Caucasian adults residing in Nashville, Tennessee. The method was immunoSEQ multiplex PCR; TCRdb's version includes in-frame clones alone and lacks a portion of them. The sample has hundreds of thousands of clones, 96% seen once. The chain carries TRBV6-1 and TRBJ2-3, with 10 bases lining up with TRBD1. The receptor's source is a man aged 25 to 40 in good health. What was sequenced was naive CD8+ T cells sorted from blood. In DNA, the CDR3 is TGTGCCAGCAGTGAAGCCGGGACAGGGGAAACGCAGTATTTT. Translating gives CASSEAGTGETQYF.